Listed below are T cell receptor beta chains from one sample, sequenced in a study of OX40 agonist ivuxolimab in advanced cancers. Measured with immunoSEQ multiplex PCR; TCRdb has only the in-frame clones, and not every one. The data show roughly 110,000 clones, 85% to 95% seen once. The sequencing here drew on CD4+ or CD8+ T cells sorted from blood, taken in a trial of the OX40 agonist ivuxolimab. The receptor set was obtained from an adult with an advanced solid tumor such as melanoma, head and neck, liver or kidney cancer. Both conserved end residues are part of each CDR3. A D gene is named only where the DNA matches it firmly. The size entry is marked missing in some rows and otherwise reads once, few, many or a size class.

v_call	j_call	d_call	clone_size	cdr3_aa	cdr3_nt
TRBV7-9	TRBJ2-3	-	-	CASSFEPNRGSTDTQYF	TGTGCCAGCAGCTTCGAACCGAACCGGGGGAGCACAGATACGCAGTATTTT
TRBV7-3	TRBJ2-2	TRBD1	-	CASSLTPQGAAGTGELFF	TGTGCCAGCAGCTTAACCCCACAGGGGGCCGCGGGCACCGGGGAGCTGTTTTTT
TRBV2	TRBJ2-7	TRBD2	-	CASSPSWTSGRGSYEQYF	TGTGCCAGCAGTCCCAGCTGGACTAGCGGGAGGGGATCCTACGAGCAGTACTTC
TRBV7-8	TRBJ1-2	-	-	CASSLSVRWSGYTF	TGTGCCAGCAGCTTATCGGTGCGCTGGAGTGGCTACACCTTC
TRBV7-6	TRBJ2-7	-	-	CASSPTDSYEQYF	TGTGCCAGCAGCCCGACGGACAGCTACGAGCAGTACTTC
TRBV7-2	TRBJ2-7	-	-	CASSLPSKSSYEQYF	TGTGCCAGCAGCTTACCCTCCAAAAGCTCCTACGAGCAGTACTTC
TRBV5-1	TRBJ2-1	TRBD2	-	CASSLGAGGAYNEQFF	TGCGCCAGCAGCCTAGGAGCGGGAGGGGCCTACAATGAGCAGTTCTTC
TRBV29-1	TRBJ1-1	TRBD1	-	CSVEEGTGGRRAFF	TGCAGCGTTGAAGAAGGGACAGGGGGGCGGAGGGCTTTCTTT
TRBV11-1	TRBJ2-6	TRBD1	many	CASSLGGTGGSGANVLTF	TGTGCCAGCAGCTTGGGTGGGACAGGGGGCTCTGGGGCCAACGTCCTGACTTTC
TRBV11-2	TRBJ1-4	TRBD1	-	CASSGQGLNEKLFF	TGTGCCAGCAGCGGACAGGGGTTAAATGAAAAACTGTTTTTT
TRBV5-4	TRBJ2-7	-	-	CASSLEDNSYEQYF	TGTGCCAGCAGCTTGGAAGACAACTCCTACGAGCAGTACTTC
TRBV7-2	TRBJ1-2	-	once	CASKPGGGYGYTF	TGTGCCAGCAAGCCCGGGGGCGGCTATGGCTACACCTTC
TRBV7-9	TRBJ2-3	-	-	CASSLLSSDTQYF	TGTGCCAGCAGCCTCCTCTCCTCCGATACGCAGTATTTT
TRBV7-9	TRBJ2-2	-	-	CASSLSGMKVGTGELFF	TGTGCCAGCAGCTTATCAGGGATGAAAGTAGGCACCGGGGAGCTGTTTTTT
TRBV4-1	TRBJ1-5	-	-	CASSQDSGGWQPQHF	TGCGCCAGCAGCCAAGATTCTGGAGGGTGGCAGCCCCAGCATTTT
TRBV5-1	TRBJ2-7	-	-	CASSLVQGLYEQYF	TGCGCCAGCAGCTTGGTTCAGGGACTCTACGAGCAGTACTTC
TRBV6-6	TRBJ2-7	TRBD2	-	CASSYRGTSGSYEQYF	TGTGCCAGCAGTTACCGCGGGACTAGCGGGAGCTACGAGCAGTACTTC
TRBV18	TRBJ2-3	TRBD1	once	CASSPPGQGKADTQYF	TGTGCCAGCTCACCCCCCGGACAGGGGAAGGCAGATACGCAGTATTTT
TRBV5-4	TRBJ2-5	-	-	CASSLGGARQETQYF	TGTGCCAGCAGCTTGGGTGGGGCCCGACAAGAGACCCAGTACTTC
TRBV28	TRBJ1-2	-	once	CASSTSLGGLYGYTF	TGTGCCAGCAGTACCTCCCTTGGGGGACTCTATGGCTACACCTTC
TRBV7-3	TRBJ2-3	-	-	CASSLDRADTQYF	TGTGCCAGCAGCTTAGACAGAGCAGATACGCAGTATTTT
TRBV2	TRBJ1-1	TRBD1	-	CASKQGANTEAFF	TGTGCCAGCAAACAGGGGGCGAACACTGAAGCTTTCTTT
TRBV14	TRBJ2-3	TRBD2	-	CASSQATGGQDTQYF	TGTGCCAGCAGCCAAGCTACGGGAGGCCAGGATACGCAGTATTTT
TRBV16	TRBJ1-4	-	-	CASSQSSGSSSEKLFF	TGTGCCAGCAGCCAATCCTCGGGAAGTTCGAGTGAAAAACTGTTTTTT
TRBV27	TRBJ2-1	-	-	CASSGSISFVDEQFF	TGTGCCAGCAGTGGGAGTATTTCATTTGTCGATGAGCAGTTCTTC
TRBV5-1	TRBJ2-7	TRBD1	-	CASSLQQGASFGLDEQYF	TGCGCCAGCAGCCTCCAACAGGGGGCTTCGTTCGGTCTTGACGAGCAGTACTTC
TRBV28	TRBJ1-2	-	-	CASSYNRGYTF	TGTGCCAGCAGTTACAATAGGGGCTACACCTTC
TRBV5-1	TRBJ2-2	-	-	CASSLHGPTGELFF	TGCGCCAGCAGCTTACATGGGCCCACCGGGGAGCTGTTTTTT
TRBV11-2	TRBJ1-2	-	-	CASSSGQSLRRGGYTF	TGTGCCAGCAGCAGCGGACAATCCCTCCGACGGGGTGGCTACACCTTC
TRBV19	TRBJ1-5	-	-	CASSIDGKRGQPQHF	TGTGCCAGTAGTATAGATGGAAAGCGGGGTCAGCCCCAGCATTTT
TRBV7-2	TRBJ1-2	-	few	CASSPLPGINYGYTF	TGTGCCAGCAGCCCCCTTCCCGGGATTAACTATGGCTACACCTTC
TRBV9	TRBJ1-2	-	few	CASSARTANYGYTF	TGTGCCAGCAGCGCACGGACAGCTAACTATGGCTACACCTTC
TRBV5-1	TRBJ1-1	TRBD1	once	CASSLEGQSVKAFF	TGCGCCAGCAGCTTGGAGGGACAGTCGGTAAAAGCTTTCTTT
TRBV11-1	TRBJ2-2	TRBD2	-	CASSLVRGSAGELFF	TGTGCCAGCAGCTTAGTTCGCGGGAGCGCCGGGGAGCTGTTTTTT
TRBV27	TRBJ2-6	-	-	CASRYHSGANVLTF	TGTGCCAGCCGTTACCACTCTGGGGCCAACGTCCTGACTTTC
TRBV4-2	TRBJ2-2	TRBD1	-	CASSLTLGTDTGELFF	TGTGCCAGCAGCCTGACCCTCGGGACAGACACCGGGGAGCTGTTTTTT
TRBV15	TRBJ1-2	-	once	CATSGRGYGYTF	TGTGCCACCAGTGGCAGGGGATATGGCTACACCTTC
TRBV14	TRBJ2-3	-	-	CASSQARGAQDTQYF	TGTGCCAGCAGCCAAGCACGGGGGGCACAAGATACGCAGTATTTT
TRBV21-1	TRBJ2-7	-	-	CASSHPRGRAGDYEQYF	TGTGCCAGCAGCCACCCCCGGGGAAGGGCTGGGGACTACGAGCAGTACTTC
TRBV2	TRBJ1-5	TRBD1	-	CASSIDRAYNQPQHF	TGTGCCAGCAGTATAGACAGGGCCTACAATCAGCCCCAGCATTTT
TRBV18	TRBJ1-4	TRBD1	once	CASSTGLDRAEKLFF	TGTGCCAGCTCAACGGGCTTGGACAGGGCGGAAAAACTGTTTTTT
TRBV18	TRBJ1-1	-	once	CASSPRGGTGPNTEAFF	TGTGCCAGCTCACCACGCGGGGGAACAGGGCCGAACACTGAAGCTTTCTTT
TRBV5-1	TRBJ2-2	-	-	CASSWGTTGELFF	TGCGCCAGCAGCTGGGGGACTACCGGGGAGCTGTTTTTT
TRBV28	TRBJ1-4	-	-	CASSVGGAAANEKLFF	TGTGCCAGCAGCGTCGGGGGTGCAGCAGCTAATGAAAAACTGTTTTTT
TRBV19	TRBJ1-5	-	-	CASSIPQGRGNQPQHF	TGTGCCAGTAGTATACCCCAGGGGCGAGGCAATCAGCCCCAGCATTTT
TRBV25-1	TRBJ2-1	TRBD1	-	CASGAGTGGLNEQFF	TGTGCCAGCGGGGCCGGGACAGGGGGTTTAAATGAGCAGTTCTTC